The 2 T cell receptor beta chains presented below share a single source sample, sequenced in a study of T-cell reconstitution after alpha-beta-depleted transplantation in children. The library targeted TCRbeta and was prepared with unique molecular identifiers. In TCRdb, the PCR reads were re-called with MiXCR into one record per CDR3 protein. The data hold about 690,000 distinct CDR3 sequences, with approximately 16% observed a single time. Sequencing used PBMCs from the stem cell graft donor, obtained from the stem cell graft. The receptors originated from a human donor who donated a stem cell graft to a child with acute myeloid leukemia.

This clonotype has only a few counts. The chain carries TRBV28 and TRBJ1-2; TRBD1 aligns across 11 bases. Germline V gives CDR1 MDHEN, CDR2 SYDVKM. Germline trimming cut 5 bases from V and 8 bases from J; bases unmatched to any gene: 16. The CDR3 length is 17 residues. The CDR3 loop is CASSPQDGQGAPGGYTF. CDR3 DNA: TGTGCCAGCAGTCCACAGGATGGACAGGGGGCGCCGGGCGGCTACACCTTC.

This sequence joins TRBV28 and TRBJ2-7; TRBD1 matches 8 bases. Per germline, CDR1 MDHEN and CDR2 SYDVKM. The V and J ends lost 6 bases and 1 base, in that order; junction bases with no gene match: 8. The CDR3 has 15 amino acids. The CDR3 loop is CASRGQGTLSYEQYV. In DNA, the CDR3 is TGTGCCAGCAGAGGACAGGGAACACTATCCTACGAGCAGTACGTC.